Listed here are 23 T cell receptor beta chains from one sample, sequenced in a study of blood T cell repertoires in COVID-19. Repertoires were generated with immunoSEQ multiplex PCR, while TCRdb's copy carries only in-frame clones and drops some. The data show 200,000 to 300,000 clones, around 89% seen once. Sequences were obtained from peripheral blood. These receptors were collected from a middle-aged woman who had recovered from COVID-19.

The DNA for the CDR3 is TGTGCCAGCAGTTCCCAGGGGATTGGAAACACCATATATTTT. This translates into CASSSQGIGNTIYF. V usage is TRBV16 and J usage is TRBJ1-3; tentative D call: TRBD1 (6 bases). With 6 bases removed from V and 3 bases from J, the gap between germline ends came to 12 bases. The CDR3 runs to 14 residues. Germline loops: CDR1 KGHSY, CDR2 FQNENV.

The chain is built from TRBV29-1 and TRBJ1-2; possible D gene TRBD1, 5 bases. Trimming pared 7 bases from V and 4 bases from J, leaving 25 bases between. Looked up from germline, CDR1 is SQVTM and CDR2 is ANQGSEA. The CDR3 loop spans 16 amino acids. CDR3: CSAGPGTPPGSYGYTF. CDR3 nucleotide sequence: TGCAGCGCCGGCCCCGGGACTCCCCCCGGGAGCTATGGCTACACCTTC.

The rearrangement links TRBV13 to TRBJ2-5; the D is unclear. Per the germline V gene, CDR1 is PRHDT and CDR2 is FYEKMQ (reference sequence). V lost 1 base and J lost 6, with 12 bases in between. This CDR3 comprises 14 residues. The CDR3 coding sequence is TGTGCCAGCAGCTTAGCGGGTGCCTCGCAGACCCAGTACTTC. It codes for CASSLAGASQTQYF.

This chain links TRBV3-1 (or the pseudogene TRBV3-2) with TRBJ2-7, with TRBD2 matching 11 bases. The CDR3 extends over 12 amino acids. CDR1 and CDR2 (germline): LGHDT, YNNKEL (reference sequence). The V segment lost 7 bases and the J segment 6 bases; nucleotides outside the gene matches: 2. CDR3 DNA: TGTGCCAGCATGCTAGCGGGGGGCGAGCAGTACTTC. This sequence encodes CASMLAGGEQYF.

The chain employs TRBV7-2 and TRBJ2-1; 7 nucleotides agree with TRBD2. The germline V gene has CDR1 SGHTA and CDR2 FQGNSA. Trimming removed 7 bases from V and 6 bases from J; junction bases left unmatched: 6. The CDR3 totals 13 residues. The CDR3 DNA sequence: TGTGCCAGCAACCTGGGGGGGGGCAATGAGCAGTTCTTC. It codes for CASNLGGGNEQFF.

The V call is TRBV28, the J call TRBJ1-4; unclear D gene. This CDR3 has 12 residues. Germline CDR1 MDHEN, CDR2 SYDVKM. Between the trimmed V and J ends, which lost 4 bases and 5 bases, there was a span of 5 bases. The CDR3 protein is CASSSVNEKLFF. Written as DNA, the CDR3 is TGTGCCAGCAGTTCGGTAAATGAAAAACTGTTTTTT.

This chain uses TRBV6-2 or TRBV6-3 with TRBJ2-1, with 9 bases fitting TRBD2. The V gene's germline CDR1 is MNHEY and CDR2 SVGEGT. The CDR3 covers 16 residues. V gave up 1 base and J gave up 8 bases; unmatched junction bases: 9. The CDR3 nucleotides read TGTGCCAGCAGTTACTGGAATAGCGGGAGTAGGGATGAGCAGTTCTTC. It encodes CASSYWNSGSRDEQFF.

CDR3 nucleotide sequence: TGTGCCAGCATGGCCCGACAGGGAAACACCGGGGAGCTGTTTTTT. This codes for CASMARQGNTGELFF. The chain has TRBV25-1 and TRBJ2-2; 7 bases align to TRBD1. Germline lookup yields CDR1 MGHDK and CDR2 SYGVNS. The CDR3 is 15 amino acids. J gave up 2 bases and V 7 bases, and 7 bases lay outside the gene matches.

The CDR3 coding sequence is TGTGCCAGCAGACCCGATCAGGGGACCTATGGCTACACCTTC. It codes for CASRPDQGTYGYTF. The rearrangement uses TRBV6-5 and TRBJ1-2; D possibly corresponds to TRBD1 (6 bases). CDR3 length equals 14 residues. The ends were cut back, 6 bases at V and 4 bases at J, with 15 bases in the middle. CDR1 is MNHEY, CDR2 SVGAGI, per germline.

The chain uses TRBV29-1 and TRBJ1-2; 9 nucleotides agree with TRBD1. CDR3 length equals 13 residues. The trim removed 7 bases at V and 8 bases at J, leaving 11 bases unmatched. Germline V gene sequence: CDR1 SQVTM, CDR2 ANQGSEA. CDR3 DNA: TGCAGCGCCCTAGGGGGGACAGGGTTCGGCTACACCTTC. Translated: CSALGGTGFGYTF.

This chain connects TRBV19 to TRBJ1-5, with unresolved D. Per germline, CDR1 LNHDA and CDR2 SQIVND (reference sequence). The CDR3 has 12 amino acids. With 8 bases removed from V and 5 bases from J, the gap between germline ends came to 10 bases. CDR3 region: CASGEGHQPQHF. The CDR3 nucleotides read TGTGCCAGTGGAGAGGGCCATCAGCCCCAGCATTTT.

This chain joins TRBV7-2 and TRBJ2-3, with a weak D call TRBD2 (6 bases). This CDR3 has 16 residues. Germline V gives CDR1 SGHTA, CDR2 FQGNSA. V was pared by 1 base and J by 1 base, with 12 bases between. The CDR3 sequence is CASSLGSGVGTDTQYF. As DNA, the CDR3 is TGTGCCAGCAGCTTAGGGTCGGGAGTAGGCACAGATACGCAGTATTTT.

The gene calls are TRBV6-2 or TRBV6-3 and TRBJ2-4, with 9 bases fitting TRBD2. The CDR3 consists of 14 residues. In germline, CDR1 is MNHEY, CDR2 SVGEGT. Trimming at V came to 2 bases and at J to 6 bases, leaving 2 bases not matched to a gene. This chain's CDR3 is CASSYGGGGNIQYF. CDR3 DNA: TGTGCCAGCAGTTACGGCGGGGGGGGAAACATTCAGTACTTC.

The chain carries TRBV18 and TRBJ2-2; 9 bases agree with TRBD2. The junction had 1 base not matched to a gene; V was cut back by 4 bases and J by 1 base. The CDR3 is 15 amino acids. CDR1 is KGHSH, CDR2 LQKENI, per germline. CDR3: CASSRREGNTGELFF. DNA of the CDR3: TGTGCCAGCTCACGGCGGGAGGGGAACACCGGGGAGCTGTTTTTT. Combining the CDR3 with reference TRBV18 and TRBJ2-2 gives the whole variable domain NAGVMQNPRHLVRRRGQEARLRCSPMKGHSHVYWYRQLPEEGLKFMVYLQKENIIDESGMPKERFSAEFPKEGPSILRIQQVVRGDSAAYFCASSRREGNTGELFFGEGSRLTVL.

J is TRBJ2-4 and V is TRBV5-6; perhaps TRBD2 as D (6 bases). The germline V gene has CDR1 SGHDT and CDR2 YYEEEE. The CDR3 is 14 amino acids. V gave up 2 bases and J gave up 6 bases, with 12 bases separating them. The CDR3 is CASSFGGRGNIQYF. In DNA form, the CDR3 reads TGTGCCAGCAGCTTCGGGGGAAGGGGAAACATTCAGTACTTC. Full variable domain (rest looked up from reference TRBV5-6 and TRBJ2-4): DAGVTQSPTHLIKTRGQQVTLRCSPKSGHDTVSWYQQALGQGPQFIFQYYEEEERQRGNFPDRFSGHQFPNYSSELNVNALLLGDSALYLCASSFGGRGNIQYFGAGTRLSVL.

This clone was observed a few times. The chain employs TRBV9 and TRBJ1-5; TRBD1 is a possible D gene (6 bases). CDR1 and CDR2 from the germline V gene are SGDLS and YYNGEE. Trimming removed 3 bases from V and 5 bases from J, with 15 bases in between. The CDR3 has 15 residues. DNA for the CDR3: TGTGCCAGCAGCGAGACAGGAGACCCTTATCAGCCCCAGCATTTT. It translates to CASSETGDPYQPQHF.

The chain carries TRBV7-6 and TRBJ1-5, with a tentative D call TRBD1 (6 bases). CDR1 SGHVS and CDR2 FNYEAQ come from the germline V gene. Trimming took off 1 base at V and 6 bases at J, with 16 bases between the two ends. This CDR3 spans 16 amino acids. CDR3 region: CASSLGRGGAGQPQHF. The DNA of the CDR3 is TGTGCCAGCAGCTTAGGTCGCGGGGGGGCAGGTCAGCCCCAGCATTTT.

In its sample, this clone was seen once. The rearrangement links TRBV25-1 to TRBJ1-5; TRBD1 agrees at 7 bases. Losses at the gene ends were 3 bases for V and 4 bases for J; bases not matched to a gene: 6. CDR1 and CDR2 (germline): MGHDK, SYGVNS. The CDR3 is 15 amino acids. DNA of the CDR3: TGTGCCAGCAGTGATCCCCGACAGGGAAATCAGCCCCAGCATTTT. Translating it yields CASSDPRQGNQPQHF.

Here the CDR3 DNA reads TGTGCCAGCAGTTACTACGGGGGACTCACCGGGGAGCTGTTTTTT. Its translation is CASSYYGGLTGELFF. The V call is TRBV6-5, the J call TRBJ2-2; perhaps TRBD2 as D (6 bases). V lost 1 base, J lost 4 bases, and 10 bases lay in between. Germline CDR1 reads MNHEY; CDR2 reads SVGAGI. There are 15 residues in the CDR3.

The gene calls are TRBV5-1 and TRBJ2-5; 7 nucleotides agree with TRBD2. V was pared by 4 bases and J by 0 bases, with 3 bases of the junction left unmatched. The CDR3 is made up of 14 amino acids. Germline-derived CDR1 and CDR2 are SGHRS and YFSETQ. CDR3 DNA: TGCGCCAGCAGCGGGGGGGTCAACCAAGAGACCCAGTACTTC. Encoded protein: CASSGGVNQETQYF.

This chain connects TRBV6-2 or TRBV6-3 to TRBJ1-2; D uncertain. The V gene's germline CDR1 is MNHEY and CDR2 SVGEGT. Trimming removed 4 bases at V and 8 bases at J, with 14 bases between. This CDR3 region has 13 residues. DNA of the CDR3: TGTGCCAGCAGTTTGGGGAGCCGAGGAGGCTACACCTTC. Its protein is CASSLGSRGGYTF.

The rearrangement uses TRBV7-6 and TRBJ1-1; D might be TRBD1 (6 bases). CDR3 size: 17 residues. The ends were cut back, 5 bases at V and 5 bases at J, with 24 bases in the middle. The germline V gene encodes CDR1 SGHVS and CDR2 FNYEAQ. CDR3 DNA: TGTGCCAGCAGCCGGGGGGCGGGGGCGCGGGGGAGGACTGAAGCTTTCTTT. Amino acid sequence: CASSRGAGARGRTEAFF.

The rearrangement uses TRBV24-1 and TRBJ2-7; TRBD2 matches 9 bases. The CDR3 is 20 amino acids. Trimming at V came to 0 bases and at J to 2 bases, leaving 16 bases not matched to a gene. Germline CDR1 and CDR2: KGHDR and SFDVKD. The CDR3 coding sequence is TGTGCCACCAGTGATTTGCTGCTAGCGGGACACAACCGTGGTGCCTACGAGCAGTACGTC. The encoded protein is CATSDLLLAGHNRGAYEQYV.